One sample yielded the 21 T cell receptor beta chains listed below, sequenced in a study of blood T cells in healthy people across ages. Using a J-beta primer mix together with a sample-barcoded 5' primer, a second PCR was run for roughly 7 to 11 cycles. TCRdb independently ran MiXCR on the 5' RACE reads; one entry per CDR3 protein. The data show around 820,000 distinct CDR3 sequences, with around 25% seen just once and under 4.5% held by the top ten. The sample also formed part of further work on T cells of mothers and their children.

The material sequenced was blood. Receptors were obtained from a boy younger than 18 in good health.

The chain has TRBV13 and TRBJ2-5; 8 nucleotides align to TRBD1. Germline V lookup: CDR1 PRHDT, CDR2 FYEKMQ (reference sequence). The ends lost 2 bases at V and 1 base at J; junction bases unmatched: 18. CDR3 length equals 20 residues. The CDR3 DNA reads TGTGCCAGCAGCTTACTTCTTCCCAGGCGAAGGGACAGGCCCCAAGAGACCCAGTACTTC. It encodes CASSLLLPRRRDRPQETQYF. The variable domain in full, with the rest retrieved from reference TRBV13 and TRBJ2-5, is AAGVIQSPRHLIKEKRETATLKCYPIPRHDTVYWYQQGPGQDPQFLISFYEKMQSDKGSIPDRFSAQQFSDYHSELNMSSLELGDSALYFCASSLLLPRRRDRPQETQYFGPGTRLLVL.

A few counts support this clonotype. The chain is built from TRBV9 and TRBJ2-4, with D perhaps being TRBD1 or TRBD2 (5 bases each). The V and J ends lost 4 bases and 3 bases respectively, with 11 bases between them. This CDR3 has 14 amino acids. The V gene's germline CDR1 is SGDLS and CDR2 YYNGEE. CDR3 sequence reads: CASSHPGLKNIQYF. For the CDR3, the DNA is TGTGCCAGCAGCCACCCGGGGCTCAAAAACATTCAGTACTTC.

In the case of this clonotype: Its ends do not fully match the called genes, so a read error is possible. The J gene is TRBJ2-1, the V gene TRBV5-4; no firm D call. The CDR3 sequence is 15 residues long. Looked up from germline, CDR1 is SGHNT and CDR2 is YYREEE (reference sequence). CDR3 sequence (DNA): TGTGCCAGTAGCTTAACGCCCGACTGGAACAATGAGCAGTTCTTC. It specifies CASSLTPDWNNEQFF.

This clonotype was counted only a few times. The V gene is TRBV6-4, the J gene TRBJ1-2; tentatively, D is TRBD1 (5 bases). V dropped 2 bases and J dropped 8 bases, with 12 bases sitting between them. CDR1 MRHNA and CDR2 SNTAGT come from the germline V gene. The CDR3 contains 13 residues. The CDR3: CASSDRGVRGYTF. For the CDR3, the DNA is TGTGCCAGCAGTGACCGGGGCGTGAGGGGCTACACCTTC.

This chain connects TRBV29-1 to TRBJ1-1, with D perhaps TRBD1 (6 bases). Trimming pared 6 bases from V and 0 bases from J, leaving 11 bases between. The germline V gene encodes CDR1 SQVTM and CDR2 ANQGSEA. This CDR3 is built from 13 residues. The CDR3 DNA reads TGCAGCGTGCAGGGGAGGGTGAACACTGAAGCTTTCTTT. This gives the protein CSVQGRVNTEAFF.

The chain is built from TRBV29-1 and TRBJ1-1; TRBD1 is a possible D gene (6 bases). The CDR3 extends over 14 amino acids. V gave up 5 bases and J gave up 0 bases, with 13 bases separating them. Germline V gene sequence: CDR1 SQVTM, CDR2 ANQGSEA. CDR3 residues: CSVRKTGLNTEAFF. The CDR3 DNA reads as TGCAGCGTTAGAAAGACAGGACTGAACACTGAAGCTTTCTTT. Filled out from reference TRBV29-1 and TRBJ1-1, the complete variable domain reads SAVISQKPSRDICQRGTSLTIQCQVDSQVTMMFWYRQQPGQSLTLIATANQGSEATYESGFVIDKFPISRPNLTFSTLTVSNMSPEDSSIYLCSVRKTGLNTEAFFGQGTRLTVV.

This clonotype has a handful of counts. This chain uses TRBV4-3 with TRBJ1-1; D gene unclear. This CDR3 has 14 amino acids. V dropped 0 bases and J dropped 1 base, with 6 bases sitting between them. The germline gives CDR1 LGHNA, CDR2 YSLEER. The CDR3 DNA reads TGCGCCAGCAGCCAAGATCGCTGGAACACTGAAGCTTTCTTT. As protein: CASSQDRWNTEAFF.

This clonotype was recorded a few times. The V and J genes are TRBV4-3 and TRBJ1-2, with D possibly being TRBD1 (6 bases). CDR3 length: 12 amino acids. Germline V gene lookup returns CDR1 LGHNA and CDR2 YSLEER. The V and J ends lost 0 bases and 8 bases respectively, with 7 bases between them. The chain's CDR3 is CASSQEGAGYTF. The CDR3 DNA follows: TGCGCCAGCAGCCAAGAGGGGGCGGGCTACACCTTC.

This clonotype was picked up one time. The chain carries TRBV7-3 and TRBJ2-2; 7 nucleotides match TRBD2. The CDR3 has 15 amino acids. Per germline, CDR1 SGHTA and CDR2 FQGTGA. Trimming removed 8 bases from V and 0 bases from J; junction bases left unmatched: 6. The CDR3 is CASARGGTNTGELFF. CDR3 coding DNA: TGTGCCAGCGCTAGGGGAGGGACGAACACCGGGGAGCTGTTTTTT.

The rearrangement uses TRBV5-1 and TRBJ2-5; D is unclear. V was cut by 4 bases and J by 2 bases, with 15 bases left in between. Germline CDR1 reads SGHRS; CDR2 reads YFSETQ. CDR3 length: 15 amino acids. CDR3 sequence: CASSGNTKPQETQYF. The CDR3 DNA reads as TGCGCCAGCAGCGGAAACACAAAACCTCAAGAGACCCAGTACTTC.

DNA for the CDR3: TGTGCCAGCGGCCTGGACAGGGGAAATGAAAAACTGTTTTTT. Translating it yields CASGLDRGNEKLFF. This chain joins TRBV28 and TRBJ1-4, with 9 nucleotides matching TRBD1. CDR3 length: 14 amino acids. Germline values: CDR1 MDHEN, CDR2 SYDVKM. V lost 8 bases to trimming and J lost 5 bases; unmatched junction nucleotides: 6.

This CDR3 is CATSRDGTGGDEQYF. DNA for the CDR3: TGTGCCACCAGCAGAGATGGGACAGGGGGCGACGAGCAGTACTTC. This chain links TRBV15 with TRBJ2-7; the match to TRBD1 covers 12 bases. The V segment lost 0 bases and the J segment 5 bases; nucleotides outside the gene matches: 2. This CDR3 spans 15 amino acids. Germline CDR1 and CDR2: LNHNV and YYDKDF (reference sequence). The full variable domain, rest sourced from reference TRBV15 and TRBJ2-7, is DAMVIQNPRYQVTQFGKPVTLSCSQTLNHNVMYWYQQKSSQAPKLLFHYYDKDFNNEADTPDNFQSRRPNTSFCFLDIRSPGLGDTAMYLCATSRDGTGGDEQYFGPGTRLTVT.

A few counts support this clonotype. The V gene is TRBV7-9, the J gene TRBJ2-7; 8 bases line up with TRBD2. The CDR3 is 16 residues long. V trimming: 2 bases; J trimming: 6 bases; junction bases outside the gene matches: 12. Germline CDR1 reads SEHNR; CDR2 reads FQNEAQ (reference sequence). The CDR3: CASSLTDLAGEIEQYF. CDR3 nucleotide sequence: TGTGCCAGCAGCTTAACGGATCTAGCGGGCGAAATCGAGCAGTACTTC.

The table lists this clonotype with a few counts. The chain recombines TRBV20-1 with TRBJ2-2; D may match TRBD1 or TRBD2 (6 bases each). Trimming pared 6 bases from V and 2 bases from J, leaving 13 bases between. Germline assignment: CDR1 DFQATT and CDR2 SNEGSKA (reference sequence). The CDR3 covers 14 residues. In DNA, the CDR3 is TGCAGTGCCGAACGGGGGCCTAACACCGGGGAGCTGTTTTTT. It yields the protein CSAERGPNTGELFF.

The genes are TRBV20-1 and TRBJ2-6; 8 bases match TRBD2. CDR3 length: 16 residues. The junction had 9 bases not matched to a gene; V was cut back by 4 bases and J by 4 bases. CDR1 and CDR2 (germline): DFQATT, SNEGSKA (reference sequence). CDR3 region: CSAKWRGDGGANVLTF. In DNA form, the CDR3 reads TGCAGTGCTAAGTGGCGGGGGGACGGGGGGGCCAACGTCCTGACTTTC.

This chain uses TRBV19 with TRBJ2-1, with 9 bases that match TRBD2. CDR3 length: 14 amino acids. V lost 3 bases, J lost 8 bases, and 5 bases stayed unmatched. Germline V gene data show CDR1 as LNHDA and CDR2 as SQIVND (reference sequence). The CDR3 here is CASSIGGGVDEQFF. DNA for the CDR3: TGTGCCAGTAGTATCGGCGGGGGGGTCGATGAGCAGTTCTTC.

This clonotype was counted only a few times. The gene calls are TRBV6-6 and TRBJ1-2; D is perhaps TRBD1 (5 bases). CDR1 MNHNY and CDR2 SVGAGI come from the germline V gene (reference sequence). V was shortened by 4 bases and J by 6 bases, with 18 bases between the two germline ends. This CDR3 region has 15 residues. The CDR3 protein is CASSSSPPRDHGYTF. DNA for the CDR3: TGTGCCAGCAGTTCCTCCCCCCCCAGGGACCATGGCTACACCTTC.

The chain has TRBV12-3 or TRBV12-4 and TRBJ1-1, with 8 bases lining up with TRBD1. The V gene end was trimmed by 7 bases and the J gene end by 4 bases; junction bases not matched to a gene: 5. The CDR3 consists of 13 residues. For the CDR3, the DNA is TGTGCCAGCAATCTTACAGGGGGCACTGAAGCTTTCTTT. Its protein product is CASNLTGGTEAFF.

A few counts support this clonotype. CDR3: CASSRPMTGLWETQYF. The CDR3 nucleotides read TGTGCCAGCAGTCGCCCAATGACAGGTTTATGGGAGACCCAGTACTTC. The chain recombines TRBV6-2 or TRBV6-3 with TRBJ2-5; D possibly corresponds to TRBD1 (6 bases). Trimming removed 5 bases at V and 5 bases at J, with 21 bases between. Germline CDR1 reads MNHEY; CDR2 reads SVGEGT. The CDR3 sequence is 16 residues long.

This clonotype has only a few counts. This chain uses TRBV5-1 with TRBJ2-7; a weak D match, TRBD2 (5 bases). The germline V gene encodes CDR1 SGHRS and CDR2 YFSETQ. V lost 0 bases to trimming and J lost 4 bases, with 11 bases between them. This CDR3 has 14 residues. DNA for the CDR3: TGCGCCAGCAGCTTGGACGGACTTCGGTACGAGCAGTACTTC. Protein sequence: CASSLDGLRYEQYF.

This clonotype was found a few times. At one boundary the junction diverges from the germline segment, which might be a read error. The V gene is TRBV28, the J gene TRBJ1-2, with D perhaps TRBD1 (6 bases). Germline CDR1 is MDHEN and CDR2 is SYDVKM. This CDR3 contains 12 residues. CDR3 nucleotides: TGTGCCACCAGTGTGACAGGTGATGGCTACACCTTC. Translation: CATSVTGDGYTF.